This is a list of T cell receptor beta chains from one sample in a study of blood T cells in healthy people across ages. TCRdb fed the 5' RACE reads into MiXCR, producing one record per CDR3 protein. The sample lists approximately 820,000 distinct CDR3 sequences, under 45% occurring once. The sample was blood. Receptors originate from a man aged 55 to 70 in good health. Both conserved end residues are trimmed from each CDR3. Expanded clones are given a class, and other clones once, few, many or no size at all.

clone size | V gene | CDR3 protein
. | TRBV10-3 | AISTGQGYYGYT
. | TRBV9 | ASSVETLNTGELF
few | TRBV20-1 | SAGEGVGTDTQY
. | TRBV5-1 | ASSSVSGAYEQY
many | TRBV6-2/TRBV6-3 | ASGLTAGFYEQY
. | TRBV28 | ASGSPMMRANEQF
few | TRBV28 | ASSPEQGGSHEQY
. | TRBV5-1 | ASRNSGGVTGELF
. | TRBV10-3 | AISYDRGRGEKLF
. | TRBV12-3/TRBV12-4 | ASKVGPGYT
. | TRBV25-1 | ASSDSTGGNEKLF
. | TRBV30 | AWSLAGGLVKTQY
. | TRBV2 | ASRGELAKSIQY
. | TRBV12-3/TRBV12-4 | ASSRIQETQF
few | TRBV6-2/TRBV6-3 | ASSSPLTAGPYEQY
. | TRBV30 | AWSVLGGLVGYT
few | TRBV5-1 | ASSVTGEVYGYT
. | TRBV2 | AEKDIARETQY
. | TRBV10-1 | ASSESSTPVTDTQY
. | TRBV10-3 | AISDRAGGNEQF
. | TRBV25-1 | ASSDLGLRAGSPLH
few | TRBV9 | ASSMQGQETQY
. | TRBV12-5 | ASGIDRDHGKNIQY
few | TRBV28 | ASSRAGQGSSPLH
. | TRBV29-1 | SVGDGGEQF
. | TRBV7-2 | ASSTGTAPRYDTQY
. | TRBV6-5 | ASSDWGVEYEQY
few | TRBV4-1 | ASSQGDRSETQY
few | TRBV6-5 | ASSYRRGGSYEQY
few | TRBV7-2 | ASSTPYNEQF
. | TRBV6-2/TRBV6-3 | ASRGDETRLGEQF
. | TRBV6-2/TRBV6-3 | ASSYSRDTEAF
many | TRBV7-2 | ASSATPTVAKNIQY
. | TRBV19 | ASSTGGTAGSYEQF
few | TRBV6-1 | ASKGHQGGANEQF
few | TRBV29-1 | SVEVPGRRTEAF
. | TRBV4-3 | ASSQVRSGTPYEQY
. | TRBV6-2/TRBV6-3 | ASSRHPGGMNTEAF
. | TRBV12-3/TRBV12-4 | ASTKIKAGLQETQY
. | TRBV3-1 | ASSQGGQKNIQY
. | TRBV4-3 | ASSQDRGGLYEQY
. | TRBV20-1 | SAAGGDLTQQY
once | TRBV9 | ASSSMAGVISGTQY
few | TRBV30 | ASLRTGSSYEQY
. | TRBV20-1 | SARPAGARHEKLF
. | TRBV6-5 | ASRPDDRGTNEQF
. | TRBV4-3 | ASSPTAQGAWTYEQY
. | TRBV2 | ASSFKGQGGAGEQY
. | TRBV20-1 | SAREGTGSSYNSPLH
. | TRBV7-8 | ASSPQRTWGYT
. | TRBV7-9 | ASSTGLVGGEQY